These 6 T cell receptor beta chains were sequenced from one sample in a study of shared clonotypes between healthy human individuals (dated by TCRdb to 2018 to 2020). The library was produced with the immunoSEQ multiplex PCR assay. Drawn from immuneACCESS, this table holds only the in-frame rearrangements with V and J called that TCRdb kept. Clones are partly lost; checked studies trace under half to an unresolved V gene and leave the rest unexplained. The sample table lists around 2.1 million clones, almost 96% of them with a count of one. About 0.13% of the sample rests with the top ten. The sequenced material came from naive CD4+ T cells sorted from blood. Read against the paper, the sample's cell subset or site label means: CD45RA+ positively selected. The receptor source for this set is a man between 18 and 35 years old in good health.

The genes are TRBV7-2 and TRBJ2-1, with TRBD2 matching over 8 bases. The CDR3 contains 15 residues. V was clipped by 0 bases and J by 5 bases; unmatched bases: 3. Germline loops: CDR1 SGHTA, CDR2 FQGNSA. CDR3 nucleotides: TGTGCCAGCAGCTTAGCTAGCGGGACTCACAATGAGCAGTTCTTC. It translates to CASSLASGTHNEQFF.

As DNA, the CDR3 is TGCGCCAGCAGCGACGGACAGTTCGCCTACGAGCAGTACTTC. Encoded protein: CASSDGQFAYEQYF. The rearrangement links TRBV5-1 to TRBJ2-7, with D maybe TRBD1 (6 bases). CDR3 length: 14 residues. CDR1 SGHRS and CDR2 YFSETQ come from the germline V gene. V lost 4 bases and J 2 bases, leaving 13 bases between the germline ends.

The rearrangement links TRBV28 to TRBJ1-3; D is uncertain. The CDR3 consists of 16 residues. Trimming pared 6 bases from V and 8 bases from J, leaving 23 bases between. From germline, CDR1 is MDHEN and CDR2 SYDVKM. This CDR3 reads CASRPSGAKVPDTIYF. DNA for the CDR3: TGTGCCAGCAGACCCTCAGGCGCCAAGGTCCCTGACACCATATATTTT. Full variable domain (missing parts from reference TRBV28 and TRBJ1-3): DVKVTQSSRYLVKRTGEKVFLECVQDMDHENMFWYRQDPGLGLRLIYFSYDVKMKEKGDIPEGYSVSREKKERFSLILESASTNQTSMYLCASRPSGAKVPDTIYFGEGSWLTVV.

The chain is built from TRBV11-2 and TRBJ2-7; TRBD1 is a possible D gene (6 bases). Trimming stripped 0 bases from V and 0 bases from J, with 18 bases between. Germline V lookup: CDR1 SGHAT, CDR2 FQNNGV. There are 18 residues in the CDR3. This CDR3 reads CASSLDLVQGPISYEQYF. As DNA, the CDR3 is TGTGCCAGCAGCTTAGATCTAGTACAGGGACCTATCTCCTACGAGCAGTACTTC.

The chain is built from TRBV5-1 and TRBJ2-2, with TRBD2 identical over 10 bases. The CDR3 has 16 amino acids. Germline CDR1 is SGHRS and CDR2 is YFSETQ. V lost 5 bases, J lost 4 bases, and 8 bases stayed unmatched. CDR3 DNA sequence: TGCGCCAGCAGTTCTCCTAGCGGGAGTCGCACCGGGGAGCTGTTTTTT. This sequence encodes CASSSPSGSRTGELFF.

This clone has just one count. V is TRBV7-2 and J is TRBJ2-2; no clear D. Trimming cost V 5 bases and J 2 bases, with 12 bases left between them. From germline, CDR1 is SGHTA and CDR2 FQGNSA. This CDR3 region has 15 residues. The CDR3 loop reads CASSRFGYNTGELFF. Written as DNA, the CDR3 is TGTGCCAGCAGCCGTTTCGGATACAACACCGGGGAGCTGTTTTTT.